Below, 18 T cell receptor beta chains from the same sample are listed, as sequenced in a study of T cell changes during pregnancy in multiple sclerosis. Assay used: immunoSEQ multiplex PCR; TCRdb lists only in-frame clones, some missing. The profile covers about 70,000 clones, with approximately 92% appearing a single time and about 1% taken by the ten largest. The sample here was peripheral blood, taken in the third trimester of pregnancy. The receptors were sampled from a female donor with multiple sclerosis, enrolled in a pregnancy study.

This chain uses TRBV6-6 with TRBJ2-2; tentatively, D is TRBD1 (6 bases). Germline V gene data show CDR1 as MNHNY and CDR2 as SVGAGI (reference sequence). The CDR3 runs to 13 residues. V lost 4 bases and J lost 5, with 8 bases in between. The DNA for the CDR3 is TGTGCCAGCAGTTCACAGGGTACCGGGGAGCTGTTTTTT. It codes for CASSSQGTGELFF.

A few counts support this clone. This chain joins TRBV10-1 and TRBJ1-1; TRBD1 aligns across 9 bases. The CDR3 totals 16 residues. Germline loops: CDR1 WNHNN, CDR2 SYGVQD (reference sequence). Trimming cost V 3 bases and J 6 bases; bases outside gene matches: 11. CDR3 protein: CASSDRRDRDSSEAFF. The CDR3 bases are TGCGCCAGCAGTGATAGGAGGGACAGGGATAGTTCTGAAGCTTTCTTT.

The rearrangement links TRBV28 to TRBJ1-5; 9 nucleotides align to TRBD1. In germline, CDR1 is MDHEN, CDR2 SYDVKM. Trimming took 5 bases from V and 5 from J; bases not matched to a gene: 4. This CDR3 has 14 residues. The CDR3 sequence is CASSTTGGYQPQHF. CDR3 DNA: TGTGCCAGCAGTACAACAGGGGGCTATCAGCCCCAGCATTTT.

The CDR3 loop reads CASSPRTGEAKAFF. CDR3 sequence (DNA): TGTGCCAGTAGTCCCCGGACAGGGGAGGCAAAAGCTTTCTTT. The chain uses TRBV19 and TRBJ1-1, with 9 bases aligning to TRBD1. J gave up 9 bases and V 5 bases, and 10 bases lay outside the gene matches. The V gene's germline CDR1 is LNHDA and CDR2 SQIVND (reference sequence). The CDR3 totals 14 residues. The complete variable domain, with remaining parts taken from reference TRBV19 and TRBJ1-1, reads DGGITQSPKYLFRKEGQNVTLSCEQNLNHDAMYWYRQDPGQGLRLIYYSQIVNDFQKGDIAEGYSVSREKKESFPLTVTSAQKNPTAFYLCASSPRTGEAKAFFGQGTRLTVV.

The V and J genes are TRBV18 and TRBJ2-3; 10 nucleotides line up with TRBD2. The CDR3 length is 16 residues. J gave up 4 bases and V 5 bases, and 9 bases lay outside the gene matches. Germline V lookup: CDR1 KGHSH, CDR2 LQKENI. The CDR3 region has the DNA TGTGCCAGCTCATCAGCGTTAGCGGGGGGCGCAGATACGCAGTATTTT. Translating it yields CASSSALAGGADTQYF.

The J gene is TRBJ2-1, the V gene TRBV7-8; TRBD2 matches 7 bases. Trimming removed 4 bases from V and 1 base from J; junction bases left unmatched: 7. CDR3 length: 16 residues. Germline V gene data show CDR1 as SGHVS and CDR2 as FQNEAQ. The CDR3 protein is CASSSLPSGSYNEQFF. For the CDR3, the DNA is TGTGCCAGCAGCTCTCTGCCTAGCGGTTCCTACAATGAGCAGTTCTTC.

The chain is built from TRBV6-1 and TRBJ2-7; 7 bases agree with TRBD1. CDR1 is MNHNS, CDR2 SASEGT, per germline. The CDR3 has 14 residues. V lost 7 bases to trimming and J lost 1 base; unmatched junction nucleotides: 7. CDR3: CASKETGISYEQYF. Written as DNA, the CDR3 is TGTGCCAGCAAGGAGACAGGGATTTCCTACGAGCAGTACTTC.

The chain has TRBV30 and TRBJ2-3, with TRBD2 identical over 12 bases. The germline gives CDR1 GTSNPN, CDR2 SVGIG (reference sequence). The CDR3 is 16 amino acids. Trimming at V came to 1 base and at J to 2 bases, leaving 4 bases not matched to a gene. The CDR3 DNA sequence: TGTGCCTGGAGTGGGGGGACTAGCGGGTACACAGATACGCAGTATTTT. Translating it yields CAWSGGTSGYTDTQYF.

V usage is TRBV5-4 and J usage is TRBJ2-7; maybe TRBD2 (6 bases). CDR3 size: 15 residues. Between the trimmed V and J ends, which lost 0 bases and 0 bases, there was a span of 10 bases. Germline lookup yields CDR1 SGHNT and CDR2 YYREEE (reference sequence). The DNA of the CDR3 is TGTGCCAGCAGCTTGGCCTGGCGGGGCTCCTACGAGCAGTACTTC. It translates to CASSLAWRGSYEQYF.

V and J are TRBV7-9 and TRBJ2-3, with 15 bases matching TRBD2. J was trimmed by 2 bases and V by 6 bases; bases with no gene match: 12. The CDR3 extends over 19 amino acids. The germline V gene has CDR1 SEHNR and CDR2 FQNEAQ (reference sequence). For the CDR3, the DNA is TGTGCCAGCAGACGGGGACTAGCGGGAGGACCGGAATACACAGATACGCAGTATTTT. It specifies CASRRGLAGGPEYTDTQYF.

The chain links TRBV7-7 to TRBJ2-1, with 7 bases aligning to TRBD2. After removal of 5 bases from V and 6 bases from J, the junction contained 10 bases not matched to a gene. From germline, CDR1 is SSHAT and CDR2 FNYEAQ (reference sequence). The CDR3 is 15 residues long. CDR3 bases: TGTGCCAGCAGCCCCACCCCGGGAGGTGGCAATGAGCAGTTCTTC. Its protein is CASSPTPGGGNEQFF.

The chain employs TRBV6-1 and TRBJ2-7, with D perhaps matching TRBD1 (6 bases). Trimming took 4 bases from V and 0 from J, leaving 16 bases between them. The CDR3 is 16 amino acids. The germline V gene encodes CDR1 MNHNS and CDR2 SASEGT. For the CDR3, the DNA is TGTGCCAGCAGTGTGGAGAGGACAGCCATCTCCTACGAGCAGTACTTC. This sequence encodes CASSVERTAISYEQYF.

CDR3 bases: TGTGCCAGCAGCTTAATGGGCGAGAACGAGCAGTACTTC. It codes for CASSLMGENEQYF. This rearrangement joins TRBV7-3 to TRBJ2-5; D remains unclear. The J call is uncertain, as TRBJ2-7 better fits the DNA end. CDR3 length: 13 amino acids. Germline values: CDR1 SGHTA, CDR2 FQGTGA.

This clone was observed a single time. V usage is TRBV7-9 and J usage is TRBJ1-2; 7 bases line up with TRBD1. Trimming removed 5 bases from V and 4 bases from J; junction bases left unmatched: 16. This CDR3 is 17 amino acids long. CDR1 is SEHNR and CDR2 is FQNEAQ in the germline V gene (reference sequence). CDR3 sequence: CASSEIRDSQPAYGYTF. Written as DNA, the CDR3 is TGTGCCAGCAGCGAGATCCGGGACAGCCAACCAGCCTATGGCTACACCTTC.

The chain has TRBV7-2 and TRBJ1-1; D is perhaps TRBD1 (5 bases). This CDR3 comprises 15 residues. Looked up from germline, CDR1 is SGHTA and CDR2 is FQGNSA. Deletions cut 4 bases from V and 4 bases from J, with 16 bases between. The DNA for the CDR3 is TGTGCCAGCAGCTCTCAAGGCCAGGGAGGCACTGAAGCTTTCTTT. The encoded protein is CASSSQGQGGTEAFF.

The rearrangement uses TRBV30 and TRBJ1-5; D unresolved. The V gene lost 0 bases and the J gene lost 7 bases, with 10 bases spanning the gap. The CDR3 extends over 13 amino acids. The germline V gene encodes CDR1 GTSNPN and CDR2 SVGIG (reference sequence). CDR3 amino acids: CAWSVSGSQPQHF. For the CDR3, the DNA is TGTGCCTGGAGTGTTTCAGGATCGCAGCCCCAGCATTTT.

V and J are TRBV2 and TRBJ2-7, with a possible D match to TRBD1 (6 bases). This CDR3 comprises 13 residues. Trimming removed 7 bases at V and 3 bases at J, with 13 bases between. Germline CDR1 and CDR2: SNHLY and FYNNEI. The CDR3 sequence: CASKPGVVYEQYF. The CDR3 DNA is TGTGCCAGCAAACCAGGGGTAGTCTACGAGCAGTACTTC. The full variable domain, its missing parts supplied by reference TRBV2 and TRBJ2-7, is EPEVTQTPSHQVTQMGQEVILRCVPISNHLYFYWYRQILGQKVEFLVSFYNNEISEKSEIFDDQFSVERPDGSNFTLKIRSTKLEDSAMYFCASKPGVVYEQYFGPGTRLTVT.

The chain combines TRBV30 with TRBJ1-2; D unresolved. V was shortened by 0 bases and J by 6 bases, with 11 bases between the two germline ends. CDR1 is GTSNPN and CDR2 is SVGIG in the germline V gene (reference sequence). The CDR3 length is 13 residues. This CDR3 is CAWSVGGRDGYTF. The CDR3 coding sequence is TGTGCCTGGAGTGTCGGTGGGAGGGATGGCTACACCTTC.